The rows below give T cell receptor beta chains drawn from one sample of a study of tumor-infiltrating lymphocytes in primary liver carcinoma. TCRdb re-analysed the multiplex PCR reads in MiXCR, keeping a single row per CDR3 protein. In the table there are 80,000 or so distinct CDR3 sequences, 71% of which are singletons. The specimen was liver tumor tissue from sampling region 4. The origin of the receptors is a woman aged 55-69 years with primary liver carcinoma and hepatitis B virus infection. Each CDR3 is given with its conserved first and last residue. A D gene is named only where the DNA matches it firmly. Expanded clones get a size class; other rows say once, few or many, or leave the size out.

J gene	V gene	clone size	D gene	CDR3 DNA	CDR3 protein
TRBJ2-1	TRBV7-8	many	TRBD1	TGTGCCAGCAGCTTAGGGATAGGACAGGTTAAAAATGAGCAGTTCTTC	CASSLGIGQVKNEQFF
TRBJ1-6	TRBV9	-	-	TGTGCCAGCAGCACTGGGTGGTCGAACCCCTATAATTCACCCCTCCACTTT	CASSTGWSNPYNSPLHF
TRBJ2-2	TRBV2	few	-	TGTGCCAGCAGTGACGAGCAGGGGAATGCCGGGGAGCTGTTTTTT	CASSDEQGNAGELFF
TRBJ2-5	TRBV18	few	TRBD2	TGTGCCAGCTCACCTAGGACTAGCGGGCACCAAGAGACCCAGTACTTC	CASSPRTSGHQETQYF
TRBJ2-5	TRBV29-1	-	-	TGCAGCATTGAGGGACTGGAGCCCCAGTACTTC	CSIEGLEPQYF
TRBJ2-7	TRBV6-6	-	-	TGTGCCAGCGCCATAGTCGAGGGAGTTTACGAGCAGTACTTC	CASAIVEGVYEQYF
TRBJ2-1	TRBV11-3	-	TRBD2	TGTGCCAGCAGCTTAGGTCGGGGGGAGTATGCTGTCGATGATCAGTTCTTC	CASSLGRGEYAVDDQFF
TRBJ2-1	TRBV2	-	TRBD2	TGTTCCAGCGCCCCCCGGCGGGAGGTTGAGCAGTTCTTC	CSSAPRREVEQFF
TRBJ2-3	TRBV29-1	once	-	TGCAGCGTCGGTAACGGGAGTTCGGCACGGACAGATACGCAGTATTTT	CSVGNGSSARTDTQYF
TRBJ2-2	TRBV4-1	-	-	TGCGCCAGTAGCCAAGATCAGGCGGCGAACACCGGGGAGCTGCTTTTT	CASSQDQAANTGELLF
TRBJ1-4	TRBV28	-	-	TGTGCCAGCAGTTTATACTGTGGTGATGAAAAACTGTTTTTC	CASSLYCGDEKLFF
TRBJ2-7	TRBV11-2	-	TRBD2	TGTGCCAGCAACTTAGAGAGGGGGGGACTAGTGATGCGGTACTTC	CASNLERGGLVMRYF
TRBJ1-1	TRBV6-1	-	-	TGTGCCAGCAGTGGACGAGTCGTGAACACTGAAGCTTTCTTT	CASSGRVVNTEAFF
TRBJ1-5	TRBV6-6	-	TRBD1	TGTGCCAGCAGTCGGGACAGAATCAATCAGTCCCAGCATTTC	CASSRDRINQSQHF
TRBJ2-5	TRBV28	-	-	TGTACCAGCAGTTCTGGGGGGAGTCGAGAGACCCAGTACTTC	CTSSSGGSRETQYF
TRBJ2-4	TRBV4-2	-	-	TGTGCCAGCTGCCAATCCTACACAACAGGGACGGCCAAAAACATTGAGTACTTC	CASCQSYTTGTAKNIEYF
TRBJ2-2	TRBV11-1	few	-	TGTGCCAGCAGCGCCCGGCCATTACTAGTTAACACCGGGGAGTTGTTCTTT	CASSARPLLVNTGELFF
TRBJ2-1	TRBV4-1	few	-	TGTGCCAGCAGCCAAGATTCGGCATGGTACCTTGAACAGTTCTTC	CASSQDSAWYLEQFF
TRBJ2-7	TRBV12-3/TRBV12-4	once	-	TGTGCCAGTAGGTTCAACTCCTACGAGCAGTACTTC	CASRFNSYEQYF
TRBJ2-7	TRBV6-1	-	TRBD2	TGTACCAGCAGTGAAGTCAGCGGGAGCTCCTACGAGCAGTACTTC	CTSSEVSGSSYEQYF
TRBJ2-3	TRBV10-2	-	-	TGCGCCAGCTATGAGAAACTAGGCACAGATACGCAGTATTTT	CASYEKLGTDTQYF
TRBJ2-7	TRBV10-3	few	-	TGTGCCATCAGTGATAGGGGAATGAGCGACGAGCAGTACTTC	CAISDRGMSDEQYF
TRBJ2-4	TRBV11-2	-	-	TGTGCTAGCAGCTTAGATCGTTGGGGACGCGACATTCAGTACTTC	CASSLDRWGRDIQYF
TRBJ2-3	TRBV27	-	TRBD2	TGTACCAGCAGTTCCAGACTAGCGGGAGGCACAGATACGCAGTATTTT	CTSSSRLAGGTDTQYF
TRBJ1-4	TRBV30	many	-	TGTGCCTGGAGCGTGGGGGCAACTAATGAAAAACTGTTTTTT	CAWSVGATNEKLFF
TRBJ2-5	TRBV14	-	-	TGTGCTAGCGGCCAAGAACCAGGGGGACTCCGAGGGGAGACCCAGTACTTC	CASGQEPGGLRGETQYF
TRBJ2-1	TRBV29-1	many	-	TGCAGCGCCGAGTTGGGTAGGGCCAATGAGCAGTTCTTC	CSAELGRANEQFF
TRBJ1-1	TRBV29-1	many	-	TGCAGCGTTACTACTGAAGCTTTCTTT	CSVTTEAFF
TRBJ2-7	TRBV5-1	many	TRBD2	TGCGCCAGCAGCTCCCTAGCGGGAGGTATCTACGAGCAGTACTTC	CASSSLAGGIYEQYF
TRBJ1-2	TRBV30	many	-	TGTGCCTGGAGTGACGCTGACTATGGCTACACCTTC	CAWSDADYGYTF
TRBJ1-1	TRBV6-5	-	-	TGCGCCAGCACTATAAGACTGGGACATCCGTACACTGAAGCTTTCTTT	CASTIRLGHPYTEAFF
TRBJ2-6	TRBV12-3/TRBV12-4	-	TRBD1	TGTGCTAGCAGTGGGGGACAGGGGTGGGCCAACATCCTGACTTTC	CASSGGQGWANILTF
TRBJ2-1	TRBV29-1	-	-	TGCAGCGTTAATGGGGGATCATCCTACAATGAGCAGCTCTTC	CSVNGGSSYNEQLF
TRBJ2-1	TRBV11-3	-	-	TGTGCCAGCAGCTCCCGGGGGACTGGCGTATGGAATGAGCAATTCTTC	CASSSRGTGVWNEQFF
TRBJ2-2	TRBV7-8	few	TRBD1	TGTGCCGGCAGCTTAGCTTTCGGACAGGGGCAAAACACCGGGGAGCTGTTTTTT	CAGSLAFGQGQNTGELFF
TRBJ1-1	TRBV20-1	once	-	TGCAGTGCCGGAGACGGTGCTTGGAACACTGAAGCTTTCTTT	CSAGDGAWNTEAFF
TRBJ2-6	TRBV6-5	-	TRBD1	TGTGACAGCAGCAGGGGGCTCCTCTCTGGGGCCAGCGTCCTGGCTTTC	CDSSRGLLSGASVLAF
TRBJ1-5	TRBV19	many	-	TGTGCCAGTAGTATCATGGGAGATCAGCCCCAGCATTTT	CASSIMGDQPQHF
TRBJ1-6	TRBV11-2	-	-	TGTGCCAGCAGCCTAGCGCCTAATTCACCCCTCCACTTT	CASSLAPNSPLHF
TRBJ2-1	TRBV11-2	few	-	TGTGCCAGCAGCTTGTTTGGGACTGTGGATGAGCAGTTCTTT	CASSLFGTVDEQFF
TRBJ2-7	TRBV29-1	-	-	TGCAGCGTCGGGGCTCCCTATGAACAGTACTTC	CSVGAPYEQYF
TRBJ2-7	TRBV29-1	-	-	TGCAGCGTTGAAACCTTTGGCGGATACTCCTACAAGCAGTACTTC	CSVETFGGYSYKQYF
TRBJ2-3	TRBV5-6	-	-	TGTGCCAGCGGCCGGAGGGCGGTTACAGATACACAGTATTTT	CASGRRAVTDTQYF
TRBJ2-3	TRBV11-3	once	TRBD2	TGTGCCAGCAGCTTAGTGCCGGGAGGCACAGATACGCGATATTTT	CASSLVPGGTDTRYF
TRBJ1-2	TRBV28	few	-	TGTACCAGCAGTATTTCCCGAGGGGGTCTCTATGGCTACACCTTC	CTSSISRGGLYGYTF
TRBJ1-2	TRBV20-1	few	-	TGCAGTGCTAGAGGATCAGGCCCTCAAGGCTATGGCTACACCTTC	CSARGSGPQGYGYTF
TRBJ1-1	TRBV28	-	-	TGTACCAGTTGGGTAGGGGATGGAGGCACTGAAGCTTTCTTT	CTSWVGDGGTEAFF
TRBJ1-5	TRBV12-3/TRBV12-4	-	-	TGTGCCAGCAGCTTCGGAGTGCAGCAGCCCCAGCATTTT	CASSFGVQQPQHF
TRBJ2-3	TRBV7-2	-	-	TGTGCCAGCAGCTTAGATCTAGCTCATTCGAGGGATACGCAGTATTTT	CASSLDLAHSRDTQYF
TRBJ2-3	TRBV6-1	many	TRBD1	TGTGCCAGCAGTGAACGGTCAGGGGGCCGTCATTGGATCACAGATACGCAGTATTTT	CASSERSGGRHWITDTQYF
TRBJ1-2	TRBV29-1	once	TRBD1	TGCAGCGTTGAAGTCGTGGAGCAAACAGGGGGCGGCTATGGCTACACCTTC	CSVEVVEQTGGGYGYTF
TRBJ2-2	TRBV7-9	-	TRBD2	TGTGCCAGCAGCGCCTCAACTAGCGGAGGCGGGAAGCTGTTTTTT	CASSASTSGGGKLFF
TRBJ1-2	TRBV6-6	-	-	TGTGCAAGCAGTAACCAGACGGGGACTTTCGGCTACACCTTC	CASSNQTGTFGYTF